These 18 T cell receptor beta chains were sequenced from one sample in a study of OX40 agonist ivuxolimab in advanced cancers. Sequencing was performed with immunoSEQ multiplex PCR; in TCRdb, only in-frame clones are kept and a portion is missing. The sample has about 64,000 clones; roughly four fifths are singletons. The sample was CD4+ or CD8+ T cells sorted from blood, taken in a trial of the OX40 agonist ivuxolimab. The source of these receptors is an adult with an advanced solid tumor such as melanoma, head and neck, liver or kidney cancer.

CDR3 DNA sequence: TGTGCCAGCAGCACTAACTCCTACAATGAGCAGTTCTTC. Protein product: CASSTNSYNEQFF. The chain couples TRBV7-2 to TRBJ2-1; D remains unclear. V lost 5 bases, J lost 0 bases, and 5 bases lay in between. Germline lookup yields CDR1 SGHTA and CDR2 FQGNSA. This CDR3 has 13 residues.

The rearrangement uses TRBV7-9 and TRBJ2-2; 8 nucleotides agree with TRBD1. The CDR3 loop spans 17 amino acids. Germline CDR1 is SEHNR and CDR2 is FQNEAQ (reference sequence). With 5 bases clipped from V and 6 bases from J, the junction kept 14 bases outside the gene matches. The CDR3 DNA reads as TGTGCCAGCAGCCCTATGACCTGGGACAGGAATGCCGGGGAGCTGTTTTTT. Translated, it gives CASSPMTWDRNAGELFF.

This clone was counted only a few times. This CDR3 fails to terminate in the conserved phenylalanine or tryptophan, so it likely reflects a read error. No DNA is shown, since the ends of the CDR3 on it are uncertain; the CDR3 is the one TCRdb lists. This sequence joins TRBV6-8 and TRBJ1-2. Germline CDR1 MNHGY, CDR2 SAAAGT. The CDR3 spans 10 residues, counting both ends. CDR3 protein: CASSYSPEVC.

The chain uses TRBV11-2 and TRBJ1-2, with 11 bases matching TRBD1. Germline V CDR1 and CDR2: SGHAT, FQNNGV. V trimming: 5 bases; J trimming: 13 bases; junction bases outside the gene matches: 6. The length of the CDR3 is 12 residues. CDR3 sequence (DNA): TGTGCCAGCAGCGAGGACAGGGGGCTTGGCACCTTC. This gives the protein CASSEDRGLGTF.

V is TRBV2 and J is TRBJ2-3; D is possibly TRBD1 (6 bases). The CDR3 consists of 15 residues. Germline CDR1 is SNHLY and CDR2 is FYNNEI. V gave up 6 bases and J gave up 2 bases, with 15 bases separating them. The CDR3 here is CASSRWTETTDTQYF. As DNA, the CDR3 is TGTGCCAGCAGCCGGTGGACAGAAACCACAGATACGCAGTATTTT.

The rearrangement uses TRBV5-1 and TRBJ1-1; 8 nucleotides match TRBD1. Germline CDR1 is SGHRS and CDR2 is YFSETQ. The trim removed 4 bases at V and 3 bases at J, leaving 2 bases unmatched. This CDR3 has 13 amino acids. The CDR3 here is CASSPDRDTEAFF. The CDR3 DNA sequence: TGCGCCAGCAGCCCGGACAGGGACACTGAAGCTTTCTTT.

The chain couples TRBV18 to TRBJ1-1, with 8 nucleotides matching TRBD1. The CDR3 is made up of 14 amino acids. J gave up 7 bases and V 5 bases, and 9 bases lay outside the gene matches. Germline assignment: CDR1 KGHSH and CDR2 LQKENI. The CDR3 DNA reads TGTGCCAGCTCATGGGGGACAGGCGCCGTTGAAGCTTTCTTT. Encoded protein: CASSWGTGAVEAFF.

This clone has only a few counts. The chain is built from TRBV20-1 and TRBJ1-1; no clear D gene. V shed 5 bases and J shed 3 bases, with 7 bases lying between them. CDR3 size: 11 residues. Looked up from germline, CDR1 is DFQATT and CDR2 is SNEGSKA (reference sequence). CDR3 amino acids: CSARRDTEAFF. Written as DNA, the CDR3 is TGCAGTGCTCGGAGGGACACTGAAGCTTTCTTT.

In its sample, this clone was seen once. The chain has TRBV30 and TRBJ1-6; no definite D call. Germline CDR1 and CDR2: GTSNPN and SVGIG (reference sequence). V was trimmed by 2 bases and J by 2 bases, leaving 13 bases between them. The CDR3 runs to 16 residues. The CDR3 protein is CAWSKGFGPYNSPLHF. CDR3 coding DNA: TGTGCCTGGAGTAAGGGCTTTGGGCCCTATAATTCACCCCTCCACTTT.

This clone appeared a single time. The CDR3 here is CASSASRETQYF. The CDR3 nucleotides are TGTGCCAGCAGCGCCAGCCGGGAGACCCAGTACTTC. The rearrangement joins TRBV7-6 to TRBJ2-5; no clear D gene. The CDR3 has 12 amino acids. V lost 5 bases and J 5 bases, leaving 9 bases between the germline ends. Germline V lookup: CDR1 SGHVS, CDR2 FNYEAQ.

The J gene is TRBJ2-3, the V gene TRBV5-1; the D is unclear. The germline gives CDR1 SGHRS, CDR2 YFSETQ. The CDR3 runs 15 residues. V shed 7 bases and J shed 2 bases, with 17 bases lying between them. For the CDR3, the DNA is TGCGCCAGCGCGATCAAGCCATTCACCACAGATACGCAGTATTTT. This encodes CASAIKPFTTDTQYF.

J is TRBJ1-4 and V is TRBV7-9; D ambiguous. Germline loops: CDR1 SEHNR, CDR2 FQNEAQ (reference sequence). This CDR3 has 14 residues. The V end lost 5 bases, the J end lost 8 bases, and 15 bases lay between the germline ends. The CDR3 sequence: CASSQMGAGEKLFF. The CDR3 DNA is TGTGCCAGCAGCCAGATGGGCGCTGGGGAAAAACTGTTTTTT.

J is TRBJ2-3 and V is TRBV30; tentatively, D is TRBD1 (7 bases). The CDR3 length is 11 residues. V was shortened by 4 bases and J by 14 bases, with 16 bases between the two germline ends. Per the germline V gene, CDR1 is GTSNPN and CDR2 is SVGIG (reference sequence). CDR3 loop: CAWTQGGVLYF. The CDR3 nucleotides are TGTGCCTGGACGCAGGGGGGAGTGCTGTATTTT.

The CDR3 reads CASSKTDHLGNEQFF. The CDR3 region has the DNA TGTGCCAGCAGCAAGACGGACCACCTGGGGAATGAGCAGTTCTTC. This chain joins TRBV21-1 and TRBJ2-1. TRBV21-1 corresponds to a pseudogene. The CDR3 spans 15 residues.

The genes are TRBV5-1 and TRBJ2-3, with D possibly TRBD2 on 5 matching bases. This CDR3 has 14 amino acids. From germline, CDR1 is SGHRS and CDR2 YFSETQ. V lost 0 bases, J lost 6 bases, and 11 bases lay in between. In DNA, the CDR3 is TGCGCCAGCAGCTTGGAGAGGGAATCCGATACGCAGTATTTT. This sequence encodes CASSLERESDTQYF. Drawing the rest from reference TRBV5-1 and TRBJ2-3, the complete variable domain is KAGVTQTPRYLIKTRGQQVTLSCSPISGHRSVSWYQQTPGQGLQFLFEYFSETQRNKGNFPGRFSGRQFSNSRSEMNVSTLELGDSALYLCASSLERESDTQYFGPGTRLTVL.

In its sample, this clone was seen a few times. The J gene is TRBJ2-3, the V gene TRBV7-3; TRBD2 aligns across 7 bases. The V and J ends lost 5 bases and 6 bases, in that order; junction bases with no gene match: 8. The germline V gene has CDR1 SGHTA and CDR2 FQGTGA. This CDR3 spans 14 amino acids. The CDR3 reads CASSASGAGDTQYF. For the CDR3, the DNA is TGTGCCAGCAGCGCTAGCGGAGCTGGGGATACGCAGTATTTT.

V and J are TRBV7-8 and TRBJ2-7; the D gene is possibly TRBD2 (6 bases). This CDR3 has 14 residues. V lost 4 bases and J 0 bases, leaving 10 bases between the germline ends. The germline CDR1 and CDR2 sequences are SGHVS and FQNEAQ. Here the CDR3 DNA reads TGTGCCAGCAGCTCGCGGGAATCCTCCTACGAGCAGTACTTC. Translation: CASSSRESSYEQYF.

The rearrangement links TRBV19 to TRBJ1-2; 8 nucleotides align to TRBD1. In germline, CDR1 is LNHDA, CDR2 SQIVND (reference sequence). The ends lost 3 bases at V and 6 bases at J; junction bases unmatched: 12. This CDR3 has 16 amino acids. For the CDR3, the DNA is TGTGCCAGTAGTATGGAGGGGACAGGTACTTTTAATGGCTACACCTTC. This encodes CASSMEGTGTFNGYTF.